The 18 T cell receptor beta chains below were found in one sample sequenced in a study of technical replicates of blood from several donors. The protocol was immunoSEQ multiplex PCR, while the TCRdb copy is restricted to in-frame clones and leaves out a portion. Here the sample spans approximately 76,000 clones, 90% to 95% being singletons. The sample taken for sequencing was T cells isolated from PBMCs. These receptors all come from a human donor in good health.

J is TRBJ2-7 and V is TRBV29-1; D is perhaps TRBD2 (5 bases). Between the trimmed V and J ends, which lost 1 base and 2 bases, there was a span of 12 bases. The CDR3 spans 14 residues. Germline loops: CDR1 SQVTM, CDR2 ANQGSEA. DNA for the CDR3: TGCAGCGTTGAAGGGACTGGCCGACCCTACGAGCAGTACTTC. Translated: CSVEGTGRPYEQYF.

The V and J genes are TRBV11-3 and TRBJ1-2; the D is unclear. Per germline, CDR1 SGHNT and CDR2 YENEEA. V was trimmed by 2 bases and J by 5 bases, leaving 9 bases between them. The CDR3 has 13 amino acids. For the CDR3, the DNA is TGTGCCAGCAGCTTACCTAACAGATATGGCTACACCTTC. It yields the protein CASSLPNRYGYTF.

This clone was picked up one time. The J gene is TRBJ1-5, the V gene TRBV6-1; 9 positions match TRBD1. V was clipped by 6 bases and J by 3 bases; unmatched bases: 9. In germline, CDR1 is MNHNS, CDR2 SASEGT. This CDR3 spans 16 amino acids. This CDR3 reads CASREWDRANNQPQHF. CDR3 sequence (DNA): TGTGCCAGCAGGGAATGGGACAGGGCGAACAATCAGCCCCAGCATTTT.

This chain joins TRBV2 and TRBJ2-5; 11 bases fit TRBD1. J gave up 5 bases and V 3 bases, and 2 bases lay outside the gene matches. The germline CDR1 and CDR2 sequences are SNHLY and FYNNEI. CDR3 length: 14 residues. CDR3 protein: CASSEGQGVETQYF. Here the CDR3 DNA reads TGTGCCAGCAGTGAGGGACAGGGGGTCGAGACCCAGTACTTC.

This clone showed up just a few times. The DNA of the CDR3 is TGCGCCAGCAACCCCGCCGTGTCAGTGAATCAGCCCCAGCATTTT. Translation: CASNPAVSVNQPQHF. J is TRBJ1-5 and V is TRBV4-1; D remains ambiguous. V was clipped by 7 bases and J by 4 bases, with 17 bases between them. CDR3 length equals 15 residues. Germline V CDR1 and CDR2: MGHRA, YSYEKL.

The chain joins TRBV28 to TRBJ1-1; weak D call: TRBD1 (6 bases). V was clipped by 8 bases and J by 0 bases, with 13 bases between them. Looked up from germline, CDR1 is MDHEN and CDR2 is SYDVKM. This CDR3 comprises 14 residues. This CDR3 is CASGPGAVNTEAFF. In nucleotides, the CDR3 is TGTGCCAGCGGGCCAGGGGCGGTGAACACTGAAGCTTTCTTT.

The chain employs TRBV28 and TRBJ1-5, with D possibly matching TRBD1 (5 bases). Germline lookup yields CDR1 MDHEN and CDR2 SYDVKM. This CDR3 spans 15 amino acids. V was pared by 7 bases and J by 7 bases, with 20 bases between. The chain's CDR3 is CASTVGRKGEQPQHF. The CDR3 nucleotides read TGTGCCAGCACCGTAGGACGCAAAGGGGAACAGCCCCAGCATTTT.

The CDR3 region has the DNA TGTGCTACCCAGGGACACTTAAACACCGGGGAGCTGTTTTTT. As protein: CATQGHLNTGELFF. The chain couples TRBV28 to TRBJ2-2; maybe TRBD1 (6 bases). CDR1 and CDR2 (germline): MDHEN, SYDVKM. The CDR3 sequence is 14 residues long.

The rearrangement uses TRBV5-1 and TRBJ2-5; possible D gene TRBD2, 5 bases. V gave up 1 base and J gave up 5 bases, with 12 bases separating them. This CDR3 is built from 14 residues. Germline CDR1 and CDR2: SGHRS and YFSETQ. Here the CDR3 DNA reads TGCGCCAGCAGCTTGAACCAAGCGGTTGAGACCCAGTACTTC. Protein: CASSLNQAVETQYF.

The chain uses TRBV7-9 and TRBJ2-1; 7 nucleotides match TRBD2. CDR1 is SEHNR, CDR2 FQNEAQ, per germline (reference sequence). The CDR3 length is 11 residues. The J segment lost 10 bases and the V segment lost 10 bases, leaving 7 bases of the junction unmatched. The CDR3 bases are TGTGCCACCAGGGAGGGTGGAGAGCAGTTCTTC. It specifies CATREGGEQFF.

This rearrangement joins TRBV19 to TRBJ1-2; 8 positions agree with TRBD1. Germline V lookup: CDR1 LNHDA, CDR2 SQIVND (reference sequence). J lost 8 bases, V lost 3 bases, and 11 bases had no gene match. The CDR3 spans 15 residues. The DNA of the CDR3 is TGTGCCAGTAGTATCGAGGGGACAGGCTGGCGGGGCTACACCTTC. Translated, it gives CASSIEGTGWRGYTF.

This sequence joins TRBV5-6 and TRBJ1-1; 10 bases align to TRBD1. V dropped 3 bases and J dropped 6; count of bases not matched to a gene: 11. CDR3 length equals 16 residues. Germline V CDR1 and CDR2: SGHDT, YYEEEE. This CDR3 is CASSSIGTGEEAEAFF. The CDR3 nucleotides are TGTGCCAGCAGCTCCATCGGGACAGGGGAAGAGGCTGAAGCTTTCTTT.

The chain combines TRBV5-1 with TRBJ2-5; TRBD2 matches 9 bases. The J segment lost 5 bases and the V segment lost 4 bases, leaving 3 bases of the junction unmatched. Per the germline V gene, CDR1 is SGHRS and CDR2 is YFSETQ. The CDR3 runs to 13 residues. The CDR3 loop reads CASSGTSPETQYF. As DNA, the CDR3 is TGCGCCAGCAGCGGGACTAGCCCTGAGACCCAGTACTTC.

V and J are TRBV2 and TRBJ2-6; the D gene is possibly TRBD2 (5 bases). CDR1 and CDR2 from the germline V gene are SNHLY and FYNNEI. The CDR3 has 14 residues. Trimming took off 4 bases at V and 4 bases at J, with 8 bases between the two ends. CDR3 in amino acids: CASSGRTGANVLTF. The CDR3 DNA follows: TGTGCCAGCAGTGGGAGGACCGGGGCCAACGTCCTGACTTTC.

V gene TRBV15 combines with J gene TRBJ2-2, with a possible D match to TRBD1 (5 bases). The CDR3 is 16 amino acids. Trimming took off 1 base at V and 0 bases at J, with 9 bases between the two ends. Germline CDR1 and CDR2: LNHNV and YYDKDF (reference sequence). CDR3 protein: CATSRGGGSNTGELFF. In nucleotides, the CDR3 is TGTGCCACCAGCAGAGGGGGCGGATCGAACACCGGGGAGCTGTTTTTT.

This chain joins TRBV14 and TRBJ2-7; no clear D. The CDR3 consists of 13 residues. From germline, CDR1 is SGHDN and CDR2 FVKESK. Trimming pared 6 bases from V and 9 bases from J, leaving 18 bases between. This chain's CDR3 is CASSRRSRTAQYF. The DNA of the CDR3 is TGTGCCAGCAGTCGAAGGTCCCGTACAGCGCAGTACTTC.

The table lists this clone with a few counts. This chain uses TRBV20-1 with TRBJ2-3; D gene unclear. Deletions cut 5 bases from V and 2 bases from J, with 5 bases between. The CDR3 runs 11 residues. In germline, CDR1 is DFQATT, CDR2 SNEGSKA (reference sequence). CDR3 sequence (DNA): TGCAGTGCTTCCTCCACAGATACGCAGTATTTT. This sequence encodes CSASSTDTQYF.

V is TRBV5-1 and J is TRBJ2-3; possibly TRBD1 for D (5 bases). The CDR3 is 15 residues long. Per the germline V gene, CDR1 is SGHRS and CDR2 is YFSETQ. V was shortened by 1 base and J by 2 bases, with 11 bases between the two germline ends. CDR3 DNA: TGCGCCAGCAGCTTGAGGGGTCATAACACAGATACGCAGTATTTT. Protein product: CASSLRGHNTDTQYF.